The sample holds many counts of the clone carrying this TCR beta chain. The sample belongs to a study of regulatory T cells in long-lasting Graves disease. Indicated time point: newly diagnosed GD, antithyroid drugs for less than 3 months. Isolated PBMC RNA provided the starting material for the TCR library. V lost 6 bases to trimming and J lost 3 bases; unmatched junction nucleotides: 8. Germline loops: CDR1 DFQATT, CDR2 SNEGSKA (reference sequence). CDR3 length equals 16 residues. Construction of the TCR beta libraries employed iRepertoire HTBI primers in conjunction with Arm-PCR of CDR3 regions. TCRdb processed the multiplex PCR reads anew with MiXCR; each CDR3 protein has one entry. The table has more than 350,000 distinct CDR3 sequences, 15% seen once. The data were also submitted as part of a second study, on T cells in Graves' hyperthyroidism and ophthalmopathy.

The sample consisted of peripheral blood mononuclear cells (PBMCs), taken at new diagnosis, from a patient treated with antithyroid drugs. The sequence was collected from a young woman with Graves disease. V is TRBV20-1 and J is TRBJ2-1, with TRBD2 identical over 13 bases. The CDR3, as DNA: TGCAGTGCATGGACTAGCGGGAGATCTAGCTACAATGAGCAGTTCTTC. Its translation: CSAWTSGRSSYNEQFF.